The T cell receptor beta chain under discussion was sequenced for a study of cytotoxic CD8 clonotypes in ibrutinib-treated CLL. In the study overall: Response was recorded as partial in some 24 patients and complete in 2; at median 68 months, approximately 15 remained remitted and roughly 12 had progressed. Treatment had run for a median around 12 months, range 6 to 36, when response samples were taken.

Notes on this clone: Its antigen is not identified.

Generated by immunoSEQ multiplex PCR, the TCRdb table keeps only in-frame clones and is missing some. The sample contains about 300,000 clones, 67% of which appear only once. The germline V and J ends were trimmed by 3 bases and 7 bases, with 13 bases remaining between them. Germline V gene data show CDR1 as SGHAT and CDR2 as FQNNGV. This CDR3 has 13 amino acids. General study points: Clonality rose at ibrutinib response and fell back toward baseline at progression.

The receptor was derived from a human donor with chronic lymphocytic leukemia. The sequences come from PBMCs, collected after 36 months of ibrutinib treatment. This chain links TRBV11-2 with TRBJ2-7; a possible D gene is TRBD2 (6 bases). This CDR3 reads CASSLGLAVEQYF. The DNA of the CDR3 is TGTGCCAGCAGCTTGGGACTGGCAGTAGAGCAGTACTTC.